This T cell receptor (beta chain) was obtained from a study of T cells in Graves' hyperthyroidism and ophthalmopathy. Overall study context: It was at initial diagnosis, before any treatment, that peripheral blood was collected.

Regions amplified from RNA transcripts were the TCR beta CDR3 regions. The HTBI primer set served for first-round RT-PCR of the TCR CDR3. One entry per CDR3 protein results from TCRdb running MiXCR on the multiplex PCR reads. The sample lists roughly 800,000 distinct CDR3 sequences, 38% occurring once. To note about this clonotype: Antigen: not known.

Aged 18 to 65, the patients had hyperthyroidism that was newly diagnosed and had lasted under 2 months. PBMCs stemmed from over 7.5 ml fresh peripheral blood. Findings and caveats of the study: Most clonotypes that expanded in the thyroid above 0.001 also showed up in blood.

This CDR3 comprises 12 residues. In germline, CDR1 is LNHNV, CDR2 YYDKDF (reference sequence). V lost 6 bases and J lost 6; bases outside the gene matches: 4. The sample consisted of blood. The chain links TRBV15 to TRBJ2-7, with TRBD1 matching over 8 bases. The source of this sequence is a man aged 18 to 29 with Graves' hyperthyroidism. The CDR3 nucleotides read TGTGCCACCAGGAATACAGGGGGCGAGCAGTACTTC. As protein: CATRNTGGEQYF.